These 28 T cell receptor beta chains were all obtained from the same sample, sequenced in a study of blood T cell repertoires in COVID-19. Measured with immunoSEQ multiplex PCR; TCRdb has only the in-frame clones, and not every one. This repertoire shows around 130,000 clones, approximately 79% found once; its top ten account for about 2.3%. The sample taken for sequencing was PBMCs or T cells enriched from blood (not recorded which). The receptors come from a middle-aged man with acute COVID-19.

This clone was picked up one time. The chain carries TRBV5-6 and TRBJ2-5, with 8 bases matching TRBD2. This CDR3 contains 15 residues. V lost 1 base to trimming and J lost 4 bases; unmatched junction nucleotides: 6. Germline V CDR1 and CDR2: SGHDT, YYEEEE. The DNA of the CDR3 is TGTGCCAGCAGCTTGAGCCAGCGGGAGTTAGAGACCCAGTACTTC. Translation gives CASSLSQRELETQYF. Together with reference TRBV5-6 and TRBJ2-5, the CDR3 gives the full variable domain: DAGVTQSPTHLIKTRGQQVTLRCSPKSGHDTVSWYQQALGQGPQFIFQYYEEEERQRGNFPDRFSGHQFPNYSSELNVNALLLGDSALYLCASSLSQRELETQYFGPGTRLLVL.

The chain uses TRBV11-1 and TRBJ1-1; 9 nucleotides agree with TRBD1. The CDR3 consists of 15 residues. V gave up 4 bases and J gave up 5 bases; unmatched junction bases: 8. CDR1 and CDR2 from the germline V gene are SGHAT and FQDESV (reference sequence). The CDR3, as DNA: TGTGCCAGCAGCTCCTACCGGGACAGGGCGACTGAAGCTTTCTTT. Translation: CASSSYRDRATEAFF. Drawing the rest from reference TRBV11-1 and TRBJ1-1, the complete variable domain is EAEVAQSPRYKITEKSQAVAFWCDPISGHATLYWYRQILGQGPELLVQFQDESVVDDSQLPKDRFSAERLKGVDSTLKIQPAELGDSAMYLCASSSYRDRATEAFFGQGTRLTVV.

A few counts support this clone. In DNA, the CDR3 is TGTGCCAGCAGTGAAACAGGGCCCGCCGGGGAGCTGTTTTTT. Its protein is CASSETGPAGELFF. The V call is TRBV2, the J call TRBJ2-2; D possibly corresponds to TRBD1 (6 bases). The CDR3 length is 14 residues. The germline V gene encodes CDR1 SNHLY and CDR2 FYNNEI. Between the trimmed V and J ends, which lost 2 bases and 6 bases, there was a span of 10 bases. Combining the CDR3 with reference TRBV2 and TRBJ2-2 gives the whole variable domain EPEVTQTPSHQVTQMGQEVILRCVPISNHLYFYWYRQILGQKVEFLVSFYNNEISEKSEIFDDQFSVERPDGSNFTLKIRSTKLEDSAMYFCASSETGPAGELFFGEGSRLTVL.

The chain links TRBV20-1 to TRBJ2-3; 10 bases line up with TRBD2. Germline-derived CDR1 and CDR2 are DFQATT and SNEGSKA (reference sequence). V was pared by 3 bases and J by 0 bases, with 9 bases of the junction left unmatched. The CDR3 covers 17 residues. CDR3 sequence: CSASGGLADPSTDTQYF. The CDR3 DNA reads as TGCAGTGCTAGTGGAGGACTAGCGGACCCTAGCACAGATACGCAGTATTTT.

The chain employs TRBV7-3 and TRBJ2-2, with TRBD1 as a possible D gene (7 bases). CDR1 SGHTA and CDR2 FQGTGA come from the germline V gene. Trimming took off 3 bases at V and 2 bases at J, with 10 bases between the two ends. The CDR3 has 15 amino acids. The CDR3 nucleotides read TGTGCCAGCAGCTTGACAGGGACTAACACCGGGGAGCTGTTTTTT. Protein product: CASSLTGTNTGELFF.

The V call is TRBV30, the J call TRBJ2-1; possibly TRBD1 for D (5 bases). The CDR3 loop spans 14 amino acids. Trimming took off 3 bases at V and 0 bases at J, with 9 bases between the two ends. The germline CDR1 and CDR2 sequences are GTSNPN and SVGIG (reference sequence). The CDR3 region has the DNA TGTGCCTGGAGACAGGTGGCCTCCTACAATGAGCAGTTCTTC. Translating it yields CAWRQVASYNEQFF.

V is TRBV14 and J is TRBJ1-2, with TRBD1 identical over 7 bases. The germline CDR1 and CDR2 sequences are SGHDN and FVKESK. The length of the CDR3 is 15 residues. The V gene end was trimmed by 4 bases and the J gene end by 4 bases; junction bases not matched to a gene: 9. The CDR3 loop is CASSLAGTVIYGYTF. The DNA of the CDR3 is TGTGCCAGCAGCCTCGCGGGGACAGTTATCTATGGCTACACCTTC. Full variable domain (outside the CDR3, taken from reference TRBV14 and TRBJ1-2): EAGVTQFPSHSVIEKGQTVTLRCDPISGHDNLYWYRRVMGKEIKFLLHFVKESKQDESGMPNNRFLAERTGGTYSTLKVQPAELEDSGVYFCASSLAGTVIYGYTFGSGTRLTVV.

This chain joins TRBV2 and TRBJ2-2; D may be TRBD1 (5 bases). This CDR3 region has 13 residues. Trimming took off 7 bases at V and 7 bases at J, with 13 bases between the two ends. CDR1 is SNHLY, CDR2 FYNNEI, per germline. This CDR3 reads CASKSGPDGELFF. The CDR3 DNA reads as TGTGCCAGCAAATCAGGGCCGGACGGGGAGCTGTTTTTT.

This clone was observed at least ten times. V gene TRBV5-4 combines with J gene TRBJ1-6; perhaps TRBD1 as D (5 bases). Trimming cost V 4 bases and J 11 bases, with 10 bases left between them. The CDR3 runs 12 residues. Germline CDR1 reads SGHNT; CDR2 reads YYREEE (reference sequence). CDR3: CASSRGLPPLHF. As DNA, the CDR3 is TGTGCCAGCAGCAGGGGTCTTCCACCCCTCCACTTT.

The rearrangement joins TRBV3-1 (or the pseudogene TRBV3-2) to TRBJ2-1; D remains ambiguous. The CDR3 has 12 amino acids. Deletions cut 6 bases from V and 4 bases from J, with 7 bases between. CDR1 and CDR2 from the germline V gene are LGHDT and YNNKEL (reference sequence). CDR3 loop: CASSVLYNEQFF. The CDR3, as DNA: TGTGCCAGCAGTGTCCTATACAATGAGCAGTTCTTC.

On this clone itself: This same CDR3 is encoded by further DNA sequences in the sample. This chain uses TRBV20-1 with TRBJ1-1, with D unresolved. Per the germline V gene, CDR1 is DFQATT and CDR2 is SNEGSKA (reference sequence). Between the trimmed V and J ends, which lost 7 bases and 5 bases, there was a span of 8 bases. This CDR3 is built from 10 residues. CDR3 nucleotides: TGCAGTGTAAGAGGGACTGAAGCTTTCTTT. Translated: CSVRGTEAFF.

The count of this clone is one. The chain has TRBV12-3 or TRBV12-4 and TRBJ1-5; D gene unclear. V dropped 8 bases and J dropped 7 bases, with 15 bases sitting between them. This CDR3 region has 13 residues. The CDR3 sequence is CASSGVGEQPQHF. For the CDR3, the DNA is TGTGCCAGCTCCGGGGTCGGGGAACAGCCCCAGCATTTT.

The genes are TRBV28 and TRBJ1-4, with D unclear. The CDR3 has 14 amino acids. Looked up from germline, CDR1 is MDHEN and CDR2 is SYDVKM. Trimming stripped 3 bases from V and 4 bases from J, with 9 bases between. The CDR3 region is CASSFLRGNEKLFF. CDR3 nucleotides: TGTGCCAGCAGTTTCCTCCGGGGTAATGAAAAACTGTTTTTT.

The chain uses TRBV30 and TRBJ2-3, with 8 positions matching TRBD1. Germline V gives CDR1 GTSNPN, CDR2 SVGIG (reference sequence). After removal of 3 bases from V and 5 bases from J, the junction contained 13 bases not matched to a gene. There are 16 residues in the CDR3. The CDR3 nucleotides are TGTGCCTGGAGCCAATGGGGCAGGGGGCTGGGAGATACGCAGTATTTT. Its translation: CAWSQWGRGLGDTQYF.

A few counts support this clone. The gene calls are TRBV19 and TRBJ2-1; TRBD2 aligns across 14 bases. Per germline, CDR1 LNHDA and CDR2 SQIVND (reference sequence). V shed 3 bases and J 5 bases; nucleotides not matched to a gene: 6. CDR3 length equals 17 residues. The CDR3 region is CASSIGTSGSINNEQFF. CDR3 bases: TGTGCCAGTAGTATTGGGACTAGCGGGAGTATCAACAATGAGCAGTTCTTC.

This clone has only one observation. The rearrangement uses TRBV19 and TRBJ2-7; D is possibly TRBD2 (5 bases). The CDR3 is 12 amino acids. Germline V CDR1 and CDR2: LNHDA, SQIVND (reference sequence). Trimming took 5 bases from V and 4 from J, leaving 9 bases between them. In DNA, the CDR3 is TGTGCCAGTAGTTCCGGGAAATACGAGCAGTACTTC. Its protein is CASSSGKYEQYF.

The chain combines TRBV5-1 with TRBJ2-5, with a weak D call TRBD1 (6 bases). The germline gives CDR1 SGHRS, CDR2 YFSETQ. CDR3 length: 14 amino acids. V was pared by 1 base and J by 1 base, with 8 bases between. CDR3 bases: TGCGCCAGCAGCTTGCAGGGGCCCCAAGAGACCCAGTACTTC. Translated: CASSLQGPQETQYF.

In regard to this clone: Distinct nucleotide sequences in the sample also encode this CDR3. The V gene is TRBV30, the J gene TRBJ2-7; 7 bases line up with TRBD2. CDR1 and CDR2 (germline): GTSNPN, SVGIG (reference sequence). CDR3 length equals 12 residues. With 4 bases clipped from V and 4 bases from J, the junction kept 4 bases outside the gene matches. CDR3: CAWTSGGYEQYF. CDR3 sequence (DNA): TGTGCCTGGACTAGCGGCGGATACGAGCAGTACTTC. Full variable domain (rest looked up from reference TRBV30 and TRBJ2-7): SQTIHQWPATLVQPVGSPLSLECTVEGTSNPNLYWYRQAAGRGLQLLFYSVGIGQISSEVPQNLSASRPQDRQFILSSKKLLLSDSGFYLCAWTSGGYEQYFGPGTRLTVT.

The chain uses TRBV2 and TRBJ2-5, with 13 positions matching TRBD2. The germline V gene has CDR1 SNHLY and CDR2 FYNNEI. CDR3 length equals 14 residues. With 5 bases clipped from V and 5 bases from J, the junction kept 2 bases outside the gene matches. In DNA form, the CDR3 reads TGTGCCAGCAGTAGGACTAGCGGGAGCGAGACCCAGTACTTC. This codes for CASSRTSGSETQYF.

The rearrangement links TRBV2 to TRBJ1-3, with 11 bases aligning to TRBD1. This CDR3 spans 17 amino acids. Germline CDR1 is SNHLY and CDR2 is FYNNEI. J lost 2 bases, V lost 6 bases, and 9 bases had no gene match. The CDR3 DNA sequence: TGTGCCAGCAGCGACGCCCTGGGACAGGGGGCTGGAAACACCATATATTTT. Translation gives CASSDALGQGAGNTIYF.

The chain has TRBV6-5 and TRBJ1-4, with D perhaps TRBD1 (5 bases). In germline, CDR1 is MNHEY, CDR2 SVGAGI. Deletions cut 5 bases from V and 8 bases from J, with 9 bases between. The CDR3 runs to 12 residues. Here the CDR3 DNA reads TGTGCCAGCAGTCAGGGTGGAGAAAAACTGTTTTTT. Translation: CASSQGGEKLFF.

The chain carries TRBV19 and TRBJ1-1; a weak D match, TRBD1 (6 bases). The length of the CDR3 is 11 residues. Deletions cut 10 bases from V and 7 bases from J, with 13 bases between. CDR1 LNHDA and CDR2 SQIVND come from the germline V gene (reference sequence). CDR3 sequence (DNA): TGTGCCACCACAGGGCGGAATGAAGCTTTCTTT. Translation: CATTGRNEAFF.

The chain couples TRBV5-5 to TRBJ2-5; 7 nucleotides match TRBD2. CDR1 is SGHKS and CDR2 is YYEKEE in the germline V gene (reference sequence). J gave up 1 base and V 2 bases, and 2 bases lay outside the gene matches. CDR3 size: 14 residues. This chain's CDR3 is CASSLTGGQETQYF. In nucleotides, the CDR3 is TGTGCCAGCAGCTTAACGGGGGGCCAAGAGACCCAGTACTTC. The full variable domain, its missing parts supplied by reference TRBV5-5 and TRBJ2-5, is DAGVTQSPTHLIKTRGQQVTLRCSPISGHKSVSWYQQVLGQGPQFIFQYYEKEERGRGNFPDRFSARQFPNYSSELNVNALLLGDSALYLCASSLTGGQETQYFGPGTRLLVL.

This clone was seen once. The chain carries TRBV2 and TRBJ2-7, with 7 bases lining up with TRBD1. Per the germline V gene, CDR1 is SNHLY and CDR2 is FYNNEI. V lost 7 bases, J lost 0 bases, and 9 bases stayed unmatched. The CDR3 extends over 15 amino acids. This CDR3 reads CASTPTGVSSYEQYF. CDR3 DNA sequence: TGTGCCAGCACCCCAACAGGGGTCAGCTCCTACGAGCAGTACTTC.

J is TRBJ2-1 and V is TRBV9; 8 nucleotides agree with TRBD2. The CDR3 totals 12 residues. Germline CDR1 SGDLS, CDR2 YYNGEE. The V and J ends lost 2 bases and 10 bases, in that order; junction bases with no gene match: 2. CDR3 coding DNA: TGTGCCAGCAGCGTTGTAGCGGGAGAGCAGTTCTTC. Amino acids: CASSVVAGEQFF.

The chain employs TRBV7-9 and TRBJ2-5, with D maybe TRBD2 (6 bases). This CDR3 has 15 amino acids. Germline CDR1 and CDR2: SEHNR and FQNEAQ (reference sequence). The V end lost 6 bases, the J end lost 4 bases, and 18 bases lay between the germline ends. CDR3 sequence reads: CASRSRGSGTETQYF. CDR3 coding DNA: TGTGCCAGCAGATCCCGGGGTAGCGGCACAGAGACCCAGTACTTC.

The chain is built from TRBV13 and TRBJ2-7, with TRBD1 identical over 10 bases. The CDR3 runs 13 residues. Per the germline V gene, CDR1 is PRHDT and CDR2 is FYEKMQ (reference sequence). Germline trimming cut 4 bases from V and 9 bases from J; bases unmatched to any gene: 6. CDR3 region: CASSSGQGGVQYF. The CDR3 region has the DNA TGTGCCAGCAGCTCCGGACAGGGGGGCGTGCAGTACTTC.

The chain recombines TRBV6-1 with TRBJ2-3; TRBD2 matches 8 bases. Germline V gene lookup returns CDR1 MNHNS and CDR2 SASEGT. This CDR3 is built from 15 residues. Germline trimming cut 3 bases from V and 2 bases from J; bases unmatched to any gene: 4. CDR3 bases: TGTGCCAGCAGTGACCCGGGGGGGATCACAGATACGCAGTATTTT. As protein: CASSDPGGITDTQYF.